The 18 T cell receptor beta chains given below trace back to one sample, sequenced in a study of CD8 T cells in ankylosing spondylitis. Study findings and constraints: Made up of eight or nine highly homologous variants, a TCR beta motif appeared characteristic of ankylosing spondylitis blood.

No cognate antigen is known for these TCRs. TCRdb analysed the 5' RACE reads with MiXCR anew, one entry per CDR3 protein. Here the sample spans around 430,000 distinct CDR3 sequences, roughly 17% being singletons. Sequenced material: blood, either unsorted or a sorted T cell fraction (not recorded which). These TCRs come from a male donor with ankylosing spondylitis.

This chain links TRBV27 with TRBJ2-6, with a tentative D call TRBD2 (5 bases). The CDR3 extends over 13 amino acids. V lost 6 bases, J lost 9 bases, and 12 bases lay in between. Looked up from germline, CDR1 is MNHEY and CDR2 is SMNVEV (reference sequence). The CDR3 DNA is TGTGCCAGCAGGGGAGACATCTTCAACGTCCTGACTTTC. Protein: CASRGDIFNVLTF.

This clonotype was seen more than once but under ten times. This rearrangement joins TRBV29-1 to TRBJ2-1; 8 nucleotides line up with TRBD2. CDR3 length equals 12 residues. V gave up 4 bases and J gave up 7 bases; unmatched junction bases: 3. CDR1 and CDR2 (germline): SQVTM, ANQGSEA. The CDR3 protein is CSVVGGGNEQFF. The DNA for the CDR3 is TGCAGCGTTGTAGGCGGGGGGAATGAGCAGTTCTTC.

The rearrangement joins TRBV28 to TRBJ1-5, with D perhaps matching TRBD1 (6 bases). Germline V gene sequence: CDR1 MDHEN, CDR2 SYDVKM. The CDR3 spans 15 residues. V lost 7 bases and J lost 0, with 13 bases in between. The CDR3 reads CASTFQGSSNQPQHF. The DNA for the CDR3 is TGTGCCAGCACTTTTCAGGGGAGTAGCAATCAGCCCCAGCATTTT.

The rearrangement uses TRBV2 and TRBJ2-7; possibly TRBD1 or TRBD2 for D (5 bases each). Trimming cost V 6 bases and J 3 bases, with 12 bases left between them. This CDR3 spans 13 amino acids. Germline V gives CDR1 SNHLY, CDR2 FYNNEI. The CDR3 sequence: CASSWDPRYEQYF. The CDR3 region has the DNA TGTGCCAGCAGCTGGGACCCCCGCTACGAGCAGTACTTC.

J is TRBJ2-3 and V is TRBV11-2; 9 bases match TRBD2. Germline-derived CDR1 and CDR2 are SGHAT and FQNNGV. CDR3 length: 17 amino acids. The junction had 8 bases not matched to a gene; V was cut back by 1 base and J by 3 bases. The CDR3 sequence: CASSLAGGRAITDTQYF. In DNA form, the CDR3 reads TGTGCCAGCAGCTTAGCTGGCGGGAGGGCCATAACAGATACGCAGTATTTT.

This clonotype occurred many times. The CDR3 DNA is TGCGCCAGCAGCCTCCAGGACATGGACGAGCAGTACTTC. This sequence encodes CASSLQDMDEQYF. The chain is built from TRBV5-1 and TRBJ2-7, with D tentatively TRBD1 (5 bases). Germline lookup yields CDR1 SGHRS and CDR2 YFSETQ. With 4 bases removed from V and 5 bases from J, the gap between germline ends came to 13 bases. The length of the CDR3 is 13 residues.

The rearrangement joins TRBV12-3 or TRBV12-4 to TRBJ2-3; 10 bases align to TRBD2. The CDR3 runs to 15 residues. V gave up 6 bases and J gave up 4 bases; unmatched junction bases: 7. CDR3 sequence (DNA): TGTGCCAGCAGGTGGCTAGCGGGAGTATCAGATACGCAGTATTTT. Protein product: CASRWLAGVSDTQYF.

J is TRBJ2-5 and V is TRBV7-2; 8 nucleotides match TRBD1. V was clipped by 4 bases and J by 5 bases; unmatched bases: 9. This CDR3 is built from 15 residues. The germline V gene has CDR1 SGHTA and CDR2 FQGNSA. The CDR3 region has the DNA TGTGCCAGCAGCTCCGATTGGACAGGGTGGGAGACCCAGTACTTC. This gives the protein CASSSDWTGWETQYF.

This clonotype was observed a handful of times. V and J are TRBV12-3 or TRBV12-4 and TRBJ2-7; D remains unclear. The CDR3 runs to 13 residues. With 3 bases removed from V and 3 bases from J, the gap between germline ends came to 9 bases. This CDR3 is CASSFSSYYEQYF. The CDR3 bases are TGTGCCAGCAGTTTTAGTTCCTACTACGAGCAGTACTTC.

This chain connects TRBV5-1 to TRBJ1-1; possibly TRBD1 for D (6 bases). Trimming cost V 4 bases and J 3 bases, with 16 bases left between them. Germline V gene lookup returns CDR1 SGHRS and CDR2 YFSETQ. This CDR3 is 15 amino acids long. The CDR3 DNA sequence: TGCGCCAGCAGCCCATCACAGGGATACGACACTGAAGCTTTCTTT. It is translated as CASSPSQGYDTEAFF. The whole variable domain, filled in from reference TRBV5-1 and TRBJ1-1, reads KAGVTQTPRYLIKTRGQQVTLSCSPISGHRSVSWYQQTPGQGLQFLFEYFSETQRNKGNFPGRFSGRQFSNSRSEMNVSTLELGDSALYLCASSPSQGYDTEAFFGQGTRLTVV.

A few counts support this clonotype. The V gene is TRBV7-3, the J gene TRBJ1-1; D not resolved. Germline lookup yields CDR1 SGHTA and CDR2 FQGTGA. Trimming shortened V by 1 base and J by 6 bases, and 9 bases separated the two germline ends. There are 13 residues in the CDR3. CDR3 sequence reads: CASSLKSGSEAFF. As DNA, the CDR3 is TGTGCCAGCAGCTTAAAGTCAGGTTCTGAAGCTTTCTTT.

This clonotype occurred once. The chain couples TRBV5-1 to TRBJ2-7; TRBD1 aligns across 8 bases. Germline V gives CDR1 SGHRS, CDR2 YFSETQ. V was clipped by 4 bases and J by 2 bases; unmatched bases: 8. The CDR3 runs to 15 residues. The CDR3 DNA reads as TGCGCCAGCAGCCCCTGGACAGGGCCGACCTACGAGCAGTACTTC. Protein sequence: CASSPWTGPTYEQYF.

The rearrangement uses TRBV6-1 and TRBJ2-5; D perhaps matches TRBD2 (5 bases). The CDR3 contains 15 residues. The V end was cut by 6 bases, the J end by 8 bases, with 22 bases between. Looked up from germline, CDR1 is MNHNS and CDR2 is SASEGT. CDR3 in DNA: TGTGCCAGCAGCCGCGATATGGACGGAGGCGAAACCCAGTACTTC. This codes for CASSRDMDGGETQYF.

V is TRBV2 and J is TRBJ1-1, with D hard to call. Germline loops: CDR1 SNHLY, CDR2 FYNNEI. V was trimmed by 6 bases and J by 2 bases, leaving 13 bases between them. There are 14 residues in the CDR3. CDR3 residues: CASRARVVNTEAFF. In DNA, the CDR3 is TGTGCCAGCAGGGCTAGGGTGGTCAACACTGAAGCTTTCTTT.

In this sample, this clonotype turned up a few times. This chain joins TRBV3-1 and TRBJ2-5; 8 bases line up with TRBD2. Germline CDR1 and CDR2: LGHDT and YNNKEL (reference sequence). The CDR3 has 14 residues. Unmatched junction bases numbered 1, after V lost 0 bases and J lost 4 bases. This CDR3 is CASSQDRGGETQYF. Written as DNA, the CDR3 is TGTGCCAGCAGCCAAGACCGGGGGGGAGAGACCCAGTACTTC.

V usage is TRBV18 and J usage is TRBJ1-2; D may be TRBD1 (6 bases). The V gene's germline CDR1 is KGHSH and CDR2 LQKENI. The germline V and J ends were trimmed by 6 bases and 2 bases, with 16 bases remaining between them. The CDR3 has 15 amino acids. The CDR3, as DNA: TGTGCCAGCTCTCTTCGAGACAGGCCCAACTATGGCTACACCTTC. Protein: CASSLRDRPNYGYTF.

In its sample, this clonotype was seen many times. The chain joins TRBV29-1 to TRBJ1-4; a possible D gene is TRBD1 (6 bases). Trimming pared 7 bases from V and 4 bases from J, leaving 16 bases between. The CDR3 is made up of 14 amino acids. Germline V gene lookup returns CDR1 SQVTM and CDR2 ANQGSEA. In DNA, the CDR3 is TGCAGCGCCGAACTAACAGGGCGTAATGAAAAACTGTTTTTT. Protein sequence: CSAELTGRNEKLFF. Looking up the rest from reference TRBV29-1 and TRBJ1-4 gives the full variable domain: SAVISQKPSRDICQRGTSLTIQCQVDSQVTMMFWYRQQPGQSLTLIATANQGSEATYESGFVIDKFPISRPNLTFSTLTVSNMSPEDSSIYLCSAELTGRNEKLFFGSGTQLSVL.

This clonotype showed up many times. The J gene is TRBJ2-1, the V gene TRBV5-1; D may be TRBD1 (6 bases). Trimming cost V 4 bases and J 5 bases, with 13 bases left between them. Germline CDR1 reads SGHRS; CDR2 reads YFSETQ. The CDR3 contains 14 residues. The DNA for the CDR3 is TGCGCCAGCAGCCCCGGGACACCACACAATGAGCAGTTCTTC. Its translation: CASSPGTPHNEQFF. Full variable domain (missing parts from reference TRBV5-1 and TRBJ2-1): KAGVTQTPRYLIKTRGQQVTLSCSPISGHRSVSWYQQTPGQGLQFLFEYFSETQRNKGNFPGRFSGRQFSNSRSEMNVSTLELGDSALYLCASSPGTPHNEQFFGPGTRLTVL.